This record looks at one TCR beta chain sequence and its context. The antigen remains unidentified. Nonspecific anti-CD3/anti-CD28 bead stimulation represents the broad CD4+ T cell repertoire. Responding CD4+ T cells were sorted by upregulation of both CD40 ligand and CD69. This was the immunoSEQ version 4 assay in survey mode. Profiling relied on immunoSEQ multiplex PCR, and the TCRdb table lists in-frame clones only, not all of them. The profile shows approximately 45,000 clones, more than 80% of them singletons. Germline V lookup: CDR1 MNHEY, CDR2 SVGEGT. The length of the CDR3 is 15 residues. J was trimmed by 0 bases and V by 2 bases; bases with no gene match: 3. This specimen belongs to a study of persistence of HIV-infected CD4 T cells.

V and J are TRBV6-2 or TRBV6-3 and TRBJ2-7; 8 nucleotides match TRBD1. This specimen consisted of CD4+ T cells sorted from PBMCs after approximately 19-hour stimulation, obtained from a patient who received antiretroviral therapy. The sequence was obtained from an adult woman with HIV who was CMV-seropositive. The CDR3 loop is CASSYEQGVSYEQYF. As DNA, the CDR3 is TGTGCCAGCAGTTACGAACAGGGGGTCTCCTACGAGCAGTACTTC.